The rows below give T cell receptor beta chains drawn from one sample of a study of regulatory T cells in long-lasting Graves disease. TCRdb independently ran MiXCR on the multiplex PCR reads; one entry per CDR3 protein. In the table there are roughly 380,000 distinct CDR3 sequences, 15% of which are singletons. Sequenced material: peripheral blood mononuclear cells (PBMCs), taken at new diagnosis, from a patient treated with antithyroid drugs. Receptors originate from a female donor with Graves disease. The conserved cysteine and the conserved F or W are not part of the CDR3 here. A D gene is named only where the DNA matches it firmly.

D: TRBD2; J: TRBJ2-3; V: TRBV6-9; CDR3: ASSYEGWREDPDTQY
D: NA; J: TRBJ1-5; V: TRBV4-1; CDR3: ASSQLPPDLGQPQH
D: NA; J: TRBJ1-1; V: TRBV28; CDR3: ASSLFVGGEAF
D: TRBD1; J: TRBJ1-3; V: TRBV20-1; CDR3: SATATGGGNTIY
D: TRBD1; J: TRBJ1-6; V: TRBV6-2/TRBV6-3; CDR3: ASGSTGGDSPLH
D: NA; J: TRBJ2-3; V: TRBV9; CDR3: ASSVAGRYADTQY
D: NA; J: TRBJ1-1; V: TRBV2; CDR3: ASRSEGVTEAF
D: NA; J: TRBJ2-5; V: TRBV20-1; CDR3: SAQGLLETQY
D: NA; J: TRBJ2-7; V: TRBV20-1; CDR3: TIEEGVSYEQY
D: NA; J: TRBJ1-1; V: TRBV27; CDR3: ASSLIGGEAF
D: NA; J: TRBJ1-2; V: TRBV10-1; CDR3: AISDWPRRTDGYT
D: TRBD2; J: TRBJ2-2; V: TRBV11-2; CDR3: ASSLELAGANTGELF
D: NA; J: TRBJ2-7; V: TRBV5-5; CDR3: ASSLQGIEQY
D: NA; J: TRBJ2-5; V: TRBV29-1; CDR3: SVWGKETQY
D: NA; J: TRBJ2-5; V: TRBV11-2; CDR3: ASKRLGAETQY
D: NA; J: TRBJ2-1; V: TRBV5-6; CDR3: ASSLAPGSYNEQF
D: NA; J: TRBJ2-7; V: TRBV6-9; CDR3: ASSPGGSGGEQY
D: TRBD1; J: TRBJ2-7; V: TRBV28; CDR3: ASSWTGLTYEQY
D: TRBD1; J: TRBJ1-5; V: TRBV20-1; CDR3: SARVMDRGRLPSNQPQH
D: NA; J: TRBJ2-1; V: TRBV5-6; CDR3: ASSPPLEGAYNEQF
D: TRBD2; J: TRBJ2-7; V: TRBV3-1; CDR3: ASSQGASGSGEQY
D: NA; J: TRBJ2-7; V: TRBV28; CDR3: ASSPSFVTGTY
D: TRBD1; J: TRBJ1-4; V: TRBV24-1; CDR3: ATSTGVQGAREKLF
D: TRBD1; J: TRBJ2-7; V: TRBV27; CDR3: ASSLAIGQETYEQY
D: NA; J: TRBJ2-5; V: TRBV11-1; CDR3: ASPPEAGQETQY